The 27 T cell receptor beta chains below all came from one sample that was sequenced in a study of T cells in Graves' hyperthyroidism and ophthalmopathy. Researchers amplified the TCR beta CDR3 regions from RNA transcripts. RT-PCR in the first round (using the HTBI primer set) targeted the TCR CDR3. TCRdb called the multiplex PCR reads again in MiXCR, with one record for every CDR3 protein. The profile shows 300,000 to 400,000 distinct CDR3 sequences, about 15% of them singletons. The source material was blood. The origin of the receptors is a woman aged 60-75 years with Graves' hyperthyroidism.

This clonotype occurred a few times. V is TRBV29-1 and J is TRBJ2-1, with D possibly matching TRBD2 (5 bases). CDR1 SQVTM and CDR2 ANQGSEA come from the germline V gene. This CDR3 region has 12 residues. V was clipped by 7 bases and J by 7 bases, with 14 bases between them. For the CDR3, the DNA is TGCAGCGCCGTACTAGTGGCAAATGAGCAGTTCTTC. It translates to CSAVLVANEQFF.

This clonotype was picked up many times. This chain joins TRBV5-1 and TRBJ2-1; 11 nucleotides match TRBD2. The CDR3 covers 16 residues. Germline V lookup: CDR1 SGHRS, CDR2 YFSETQ. With 4 bases clipped from V and 6 bases from J, the junction kept 9 bases outside the gene matches. The CDR3 here is CASSQLAGAASNEQFF. The CDR3 DNA follows: TGCGCCAGCAGCCAACTAGCGGGAGCGGCGTCCAATGAGCAGTTCTTC.

This clonotype was recorded at least ten times. The CDR3 nucleotides read TGTGCCAGCACCAAAGCGGGGGTCTCCTACGAGCAGTACTTC. Encoded protein: CASTKAGVSYEQYF. The chain carries TRBV6-1 and TRBJ2-7, with TRBD2 identical over 8 bases. This CDR3 is built from 14 residues. From germline, CDR1 is MNHNS and CDR2 SASEGT. V gave up 7 bases and J gave up 0 bases; unmatched junction bases: 5.

This clonotype was seen ten or more times. J is TRBJ2-1 and V is TRBV20-1, with 12 bases that match TRBD2. The V gene's germline CDR1 is DFQATT and CDR2 SNEGSKA (reference sequence). V trimming: 2 bases; J trimming: 4 bases; junction bases outside the gene matches: 3. The CDR3 has 15 residues. The CDR3 reads CSARKTSGRYNEQFF. CDR3 nucleotide sequence: TGCAGTGCTAGAAAGACTAGCGGGAGATACAATGAGCAGTTCTTC.

This clonotype was seen a handful of times. This chain links TRBV7-9 with TRBJ1-2, with 11 bases aligning to TRBD1. There are 13 residues in the CDR3. CDR1 SEHNR and CDR2 FQNEAQ come from the germline V gene (reference sequence). V shed 5 bases and J 8 bases; nucleotides not matched to a gene: 4. CDR3 amino acids: CASSRDRGEGYTF. The CDR3 DNA reads as TGTGCCAGCAGCCGGGACAGGGGGGAAGGCTACACCTTC.

This clonotype appeared many times. This chain uses TRBV20-1 with TRBJ2-1; 9 nucleotides match TRBD1. The CDR3 totals 14 residues. V trimming: 3 bases; J trimming: 1 base; junction bases outside the gene matches: 1. Germline V gene data show CDR1 as DFQATT and CDR2 as SNEGSKA (reference sequence). The CDR3 is CSASGTGSYNEQFF. The CDR3 bases are TGCAGTGCTAGCGGGACAGGGTCCTACAATGAGCAGTTCTTC.

This clonotype was seen repeatedly, ten times or more. The chain joins TRBV20-1 to TRBJ2-7; D possibly corresponds to TRBD2 (6 bases). The CDR3 extends over 14 amino acids. The V gene lost 2 bases and the J gene lost 2 bases, with 13 bases spanning the gap. The V gene's germline CDR1 is DFQATT and CDR2 SNEGSKA (reference sequence). In DNA, the CDR3 is TGCAGTGCTAGACTGCGGCGGGGACCCTACGAGCAGTACTTC. Protein product: CSARLRRGPYEQYF.

CDR3 in amino acids: CSARDWGGLAGKGSYNEQFF. In DNA, the CDR3 is TGCAGTGCTAGAGATTGGGGAGGACTAGCGGGAAAGGGCTCCTACAATGAGCAGTTCTTC. This sequence joins TRBV20-1 and TRBJ2-1, with 12 positions matching TRBD2. V trimming: 0 bases; J trimming: 0 bases; junction bases outside the gene matches: 12. The CDR3 length is 20 residues. CDR1 DFQATT and CDR2 SNEGSKA come from the germline V gene (reference sequence).

This rearrangement joins TRBV5-6 to TRBJ2-1; 9 bases are a match to TRBD1. CDR3 length: 16 residues. The J segment lost 0 bases and the V segment lost 3 bases, leaving 4 bases of the junction unmatched. Germline V lookup: CDR1 SGHDT, CDR2 YYEEEE. The CDR3 DNA reads TGTGCCAGCAGCTCGGGGACAGGGAGCTCCTACAATGAGCAGTTCTTC. This sequence encodes CASSSGTGSSYNEQFF. The complete variable domain, with remaining parts taken from reference TRBV5-6 and TRBJ2-1, reads DAGVTQSPTHLIKTRGQQVTLRCSPKSGHDTVSWYQQALGQGPQFIFQYYEEEERQRGNFPDRFSGHQFPNYSSELNVNALLLGDSALYLCASSSGTGSSYNEQFFGPGTRLTVL.

At least ten counts were recorded for this clonotype. The chain carries TRBV7-3 and TRBJ2-1; D is perhaps TRBD1 (5 bases). The CDR3 totals 15 residues. V dropped 2 bases and J dropped 5 bases, with 13 bases sitting between them. Looked up from germline, CDR1 is SGHTA and CDR2 is FQGTGA. The CDR3 region has the DNA TGTGCCAGCAGCTTAGGACAAGCCCTTAACAATGAGCAGTTCTTC. This translates into CASSLGQALNNEQFF. Drawing the rest from reference TRBV7-3 and TRBJ2-1, the complete variable domain is GAGVSQTPSNKVTEKGKYVELRCDPISGHTALYWYRQSLGQGPEFLIYFQGTGAADDSGLPNDRFFAVRPEGSVSTLKIQRTERGDSAVYLCASSLGQALNNEQFFGPGTRLTVL.

This clonotype was counted ten times or more. The chain combines TRBV18 with TRBJ2-5, with D possibly being TRBD1 or TRBD2 (5 bases each). CDR3 length equals 13 residues. Trimming left V 3 bases short and J 5 bases short, with 10 bases between. Germline loops: CDR1 KGHSH, CDR2 LQKENI. This CDR3 is CASSPSREETQYF. The CDR3 nucleotides are TGTGCCAGCTCACCGAGCAGGGAGGAGACCCAGTACTTC.

This clonotype was counted at least ten times. The chain uses TRBV30 and TRBJ1-6; D call uncertain. Germline V gene lookup returns CDR1 GTSNPN and CDR2 SVGIG (reference sequence). Between the trimmed V and J ends, which lost 1 base and 2 bases, there was a span of 12 bases. The CDR3 is made up of 16 amino acids. This CDR3 reads CAWSAVKTPYNSPLHF. In nucleotides, the CDR3 is TGTGCCTGGAGTGCAGTTAAAACACCCTATAATTCACCCCTCCACTTT.

This clonotype came up a few times. The chain combines TRBV9 with TRBJ2-7, with a weak D call TRBD1 (6 bases). Germline V gene data show CDR1 as SGDLS and CDR2 as YYNGEE. CDR3 length: 14 residues. The germline V and J ends were trimmed by 4 bases and 1 base, with 12 bases remaining between them. CDR3 DNA sequence: TGTGCCAGCAGCCCTCGACAGGAGTCCTACGAGCAGTACTTC. It is translated as CASSPRQESYEQYF.

The rearrangement uses TRBV2 and TRBJ2-7; 9 bases align to TRBD1. The germline gives CDR1 SNHLY, CDR2 FYNNEI. V gave up 6 bases and J gave up 1 base; unmatched junction bases: 10. This CDR3 is built from 16 residues. The CDR3 reads CASRDDRGALSYEQYF. CDR3 coding DNA: TGTGCCAGCAGGGATGACAGGGGGGCCTTATCCTACGAGCAGTACTTC. Full variable domain (missing parts from reference TRBV2 and TRBJ2-7): EPEVTQTPSHQVTQMGQEVILRCVPISNHLYFYWYRQILGQKVEFLVSFYNNEISEKSEIFDDQFSVERPDGSNFTLKIRSTKLEDSAMYFCASRDDRGALSYEQYFGPGTRLTVT.

Comment on this clonotype: Germline and junction disagree at one end, which may indicate a read error. This sequence joins TRBV10-2 and TRBJ2-5; D might be TRBD1 (6 bases). Germline V gives CDR1 WSHSY, CDR2 SAAADI. This CDR3 spans 13 amino acids. The CDR3 DNA is TGCGCCAGCCTTTCAGGGGCCCAACAGACCCAGTACTTC. The encoded protein is CASLSGAQQTQYF.

Ten or more counts support this clonotype. This chain links TRBV20-1 with TRBJ1-2, with D perhaps TRBD1 (5 bases). V shed 4 bases and J shed 3 bases, with 12 bases lying between them. The germline CDR1 and CDR2 sequences are DFQATT and SNEGSKA (reference sequence). The CDR3 has 13 residues. CDR3 nucleotide sequence: TGCAGTGCTAACAGGCCAACCGACTATGGCTACACCTTC. Translation: CSANRPTDYGYTF.

This clonotype has more than one count but fewer than ten. An end of the junction does not agree with germline; a read error may underlie this. The chain couples TRBV13 to TRBJ1-2; D is ambiguous. The germline CDR1 and CDR2 sequences are PRHDT and FYEKMQ (reference sequence). This CDR3 contains 14 residues. The chain's CDR3 is CTSSLVRAYYGYTF. The CDR3 DNA is TGTACCAGCAGCTTAGTCCGGGCCTACTATGGCTACACCTTC.

This clonotype was seen ten or more times. The chain is built from TRBV3-1 and TRBJ2-1, with D unclear. This CDR3 spans 12 amino acids. The V gene's germline CDR1 is LGHDT and CDR2 YNNKEL (reference sequence). Trimming pared 4 bases from V and 2 bases from J, leaving 3 bases between. CDR3 sequence: CASSPTYNEQFF. The CDR3 DNA reads TGTGCCAGCAGCCCGACCTACAATGAGCAGTTCTTC.

This clonotype was recorded many times. The J gene is TRBJ2-5, the V gene TRBV3-1; D unclear. CDR1 and CDR2 (germline): LGHDT, YNNKEL (reference sequence). Trimming pared 1 base from V and 13 bases from J, leaving 13 bases between. This CDR3 is built from 12 residues. CDR3 coding DNA: TGTGCCAGCAGCCAAGGTACTACTTCACGGTACTTC. Protein sequence: CASSQGTTSRYF.

This clonotype was recorded at least ten times. J is TRBJ2-7 and V is TRBV6-1; 13 bases are a match to TRBD2. Germline loops: CDR1 MNHNS, CDR2 SASEGT. The CDR3 is made up of 15 amino acids. J gave up 2 bases and V 7 bases, and 5 bases lay outside the gene matches. CDR3 nucleotide sequence: TGTGCCAGCACCGTGACTAGCGGGGGGACCTACGAGCAGTACTTC. This codes for CASTVTSGGTYEQYF.

In its sample, this clonotype was seen a few times. The chain uses TRBV3-1 and TRBJ2-1; 9 nucleotides match TRBD1. The CDR3 runs to 14 residues. Germline CDR1 and CDR2: LGHDT and YNNKEL (reference sequence). The J segment lost 8 bases and the V segment lost 3 bases, leaving 5 bases of the junction unmatched. This CDR3 is CASSQGQGYDEQFF. CDR3 sequence (DNA): TGTGCCAGCAGCCAGGGACAGGGTTATGATGAGCAGTTCTTC.

This chain joins TRBV11-3 and TRBJ2-6; a weak D match, TRBD1 (5 bases). V lost 5 bases and J lost 2, with 10 bases in between. Germline CDR1 and CDR2: SGHNT and YENEEA. This CDR3 has 15 amino acids. DNA of the CDR3: TGTGCCAGCAGCCCGACCAGGGCTGGGGCCAACGTCCTGACTTTC. This sequence encodes CASSPTRAGANVLTF.

This clonotype was seen a single time. The V gene is TRBV9, the J gene TRBJ1-4, with a possible D match to TRBD1 (5 bases). Germline V gene sequence: CDR1 SGDLS, CDR2 YYNGEE. Trimming shortened V by 4 bases and J by 5 bases, and 18 bases separated the two germline ends. The CDR3 spans 16 residues. The CDR3: CASSRGGGEGNEKLFF. The CDR3 nucleotides read TGTGCCAGCAGCCGGGGGGGGGGAGAGGGGAATGAAAAACTGTTTTTT.

This clonotype appeared many times. V usage is TRBV7-8 and J usage is TRBJ2-1; D not resolved. CDR3 length: 14 residues. Trimming took 6 bases from V and 1 from J, leaving 10 bases between them. Germline CDR1 and CDR2: SGHVS and FQNEAQ. This CDR3 is CASRGWVSYNEQFF. CDR3 DNA sequence: TGTGCCAGCAGGGGGTGGGTTTCCTACAATGAGCAGTTCTTC.

The rearrangement joins TRBV14 to TRBJ2-7; 7 nucleotides agree with TRBD2. J gave up 0 bases and V 8 bases, and 19 bases lay outside the gene matches. CDR1 SGHDN and CDR2 FVKESK come from the germline V gene. The CDR3 is 18 residues long. The CDR3, as DNA: TGTGCCAGCCCCTTACGAGCTCGGGAGGACGGAAGCTCCTACGAGCAGTACTTC. It is translated as CASPLRAREDGSSYEQYF.

The V call is TRBV24-1, the J call TRBJ1-5, with TRBD1 as a possible D gene (6 bases). Germline assignment: CDR1 KGHDR and CDR2 SFDVKD. The CDR3 spans 13 residues. V lost 6 bases, J lost 5 bases, and 10 bases lay in between. The CDR3 sequence is CATSRQGYQPQHF. CDR3 sequence (DNA): TGTGCCACCAGTCGGCAGGGGTATCAGCCCCAGCATTTT.

Ten or more counts support this clonotype. This chain connects TRBV3-1 to TRBJ2-7, with D possibly matching TRBD2 (5 bases). The V and J ends lost 1 base and 2 bases respectively, with 15 bases between them. The CDR3 is made up of 16 amino acids. Per germline, CDR1 LGHDT and CDR2 YNNKEL (reference sequence). The DNA for the CDR3 is TGTGCCAGCAGCCAAGGTCTCGGAGGCCAGGCCTACGAGCAGTACTTC. Translation gives CASSQGLGGQAYEQYF.